The clone carrying this T cell receptor beta chain was recorded at least ten times. Its antigen remains unidentified. This entry is derived from a study of T cells in Graves' hyperthyroidism and ophthalmopathy. Every diagnosis used clinical symptoms, serum thyroxine and TRAb, thyroid ultrasound and orbital computed tomography. It was RNA transcripts that yielded the amplified TCR beta CDR3 regions. TCR CDR3 underwent first-round RT-PCR with the HTBI primer set. One entry per CDR3 protein, called by TCRdb with MiXCR from the multiplex PCR reads. The sample lists about 360,000 distinct CDR3 sequences; approximately 15% were seen once. Trimming removed 5 bases at V and 0 bases at J, with 13 bases between. The V gene's germline CDR1 is SEHNR and CDR2 FQNEAQ (reference sequence). The CDR3 runs to 15 residues. The study's findings and limits: A model of 13 V-J features distinguished ophthalmopathy from stable hyperthyroidism.

Sample: blood. J is TRBJ1-1 and V is TRBV7-9, with D maybe TRBD1 (6 bases). This sequence was found in a young woman with Graves' hyperthyroidism that later progressed to Graves' ophthalmopathy. The CDR3 sequence: CASSPHRAMNTEAFF. In DNA, the CDR3 is TGTGCCAGCAGCCCCCACAGGGCCATGAACACTGAAGCTTTCTTT. Drawing the rest from reference TRBV7-9 and TRBJ1-1, the complete variable domain is DTGVSQNPRHKITKRGQNVTFRCDPISEHNRLYWYRQTLGQGPEFLTYFQNEAQLEKSRLLSDRFSAERPKGSFSTLEIQRTEQGDSAMYLCASSPHRAMNTEAFFGQGTRLTVV.